This passage covers 32 T cell receptor beta chains from one sample sequenced in a study of blood T cell repertoires in COVID-19 (dated by TCRdb to 2018 to 2020). Library preparation was by the immunoSEQ multiplex PCR assay. Held by TCRdb, this immuneACCESS table contains in-frame sequences only and omits some clones. Under half of the omission traces to an unresolved V gene where checked; the cause of the rest is unknown. In all, the sample holds 60,000 to 95,000 clones, and around 90% of those were seen once. The ten largest clones represent almost 6.5% of the sample. The source material was peripheral blood. These receptors were collected from a woman between 45 and 60 years old with acute or convalescent COVID-19.

The chain links TRBV4-3 to TRBJ1-5; unclear D gene. Germline lookup yields CDR1 LGHNA and CDR2 YSLEER. V lost 0 bases and J 7 bases, leaving 16 bases between the germline ends. The CDR3 has 16 residues. This CDR3 is CASSQDVLGGRQPQHF. In DNA, the CDR3 is TGCGCCAGCAGCCAAGACGTGTTGGGAGGGCGCCAGCCCCAGCATTTT.

The chain is built from TRBV11-2 and TRBJ1-2; D not resolved. The CDR3 contains 16 residues. Germline V gene lookup returns CDR1 SGHAT and CDR2 FQNNGV. V gave up 2 bases and J gave up 4 bases, with 17 bases separating them. The CDR3 nucleotides read TGTGCCAGCAGCTTACACCCCTCTGGGCAGCTCTATGGCTACACCTTC. It specifies CASSLHPSGQLYGYTF.

The chain is built from TRBV12-3 or TRBV12-4 and TRBJ2-5, with a tentative D call TRBD2 (5 bases). The CDR3 consists of 13 residues. V gave up 6 bases and J gave up 5 bases, with 13 bases separating them. The CDR3 loop reads CASRVGVAETQYF. In DNA form, the CDR3 reads TGTGCCAGCAGGGTGGGAGTGGCGGAGACCCAGTACTTC.

This CDR3 is CASSLTVVNTEAFF. For the CDR3, the DNA is TGTGCCAGCAGCCTGACAGTGGTAAACACTGAAGCTTTCTTT. The chain is built from TRBV7-9 and TRBJ1-1, with a weak D call TRBD1 (5 bases). Trimming took 5 bases from V and 2 from J, leaving 12 bases between them. This CDR3 spans 14 amino acids. CDR1 and CDR2 from the germline V gene are SEHNR and FQNEAQ (reference sequence).

This clone has only one observation. The chain has TRBV10-1 and TRBJ2-3, with D possibly TRBD1 on 6 matching bases. Germline CDR1 WNHNN, CDR2 SYGVQD (reference sequence). This CDR3 has 16 amino acids. Trimming removed 0 bases from V and 3 bases from J, with 13 bases in between. CDR3 sequence (DNA): TGCGCCAGCAGTGAGTCGGGGGCAGGGCCGACAGATACGCAGTATTTT. This codes for CASSESGAGPTDTQYF.

The chain joins TRBV5-1 to TRBJ2-1, with TRBD2 identical over 10 bases. Germline V gives CDR1 SGHRS, CDR2 YFSETQ. After removal of 5 bases from V and 7 bases from J, the junction contained 12 bases not matched to a gene. This CDR3 spans 16 amino acids. This CDR3 reads CASSPGTSGVGNEQFF. The DNA of the CDR3 is TGCGCCAGCAGTCCTGGAACTAGCGGGGTTGGTAATGAGCAGTTCTTC.

The V call is TRBV19, the J call TRBJ1-1, with 8 bases aligning to TRBD1. V lost 5 bases to trimming and J lost 0 bases; unmatched junction nucleotides: 5. Germline values: CDR1 LNHDA, CDR2 SQIVND (reference sequence). CDR3 size: 15 residues. The CDR3 DNA is TGTGCCAGTAGTGCAAGGGACAGGCTGAACACTGAAGCTTTCTTT. As protein: CASSARDRLNTEAFF. The variable domain in full, with the rest retrieved from reference TRBV19 and TRBJ1-1, is DGGITQSPKYLFRKEGQNVTLSCEQNLNHDAMYWYRQDPGQGLRLIYYSQIVNDFQKGDIAEGYSVSREKKESFPLTVTSAQKNPTAFYLCASSARDRLNTEAFFGQGTRLTVV.

This clone was found once. This chain links TRBV7-9 with TRBJ2-1; the match to TRBD1 covers 7 bases. J was trimmed by 5 bases and V by 5 bases; bases with no gene match: 6. The CDR3 length is 14 residues. CDR1 and CDR2 from the germline V gene are SEHNR and FQNEAQ (reference sequence). The CDR3 DNA is TGTGCCAGCAGCGGAAGGACAGGCAACAATGAGCAGTTCTTC. It yields the protein CASSGRTGNNEQFF. The full variable domain, with the rest looked up from reference TRBV7-9 and TRBJ2-1, is DTGVSQNPRHKITKRGQNVTFRCDPISEHNRLYWYRQTLGQGPEFLTYFQNEAQLEKSRLLSDRFSAERPKGSFSTLEIQRTEQGDSAMYLCASSGRTGNNEQFFGPGTRLTVL.

Written as DNA, the CDR3 is TGTGCCAGCAGCTTAGCCACAGGGCTTTTCTACAATGAGCAGTTCTTC. Translation gives CASSLATGLFYNEQFF. The V and J genes are TRBV11-2 and TRBJ2-1; possibly TRBD1 for D (6 bases). Trimming removed 1 base at V and 3 bases at J, with 13 bases between. The CDR3 totals 16 residues. Germline V CDR1 and CDR2: SGHAT, FQNNGV.

V is TRBV5-4 and J is TRBJ1-2; TRBD1 aligns across 8 bases. The CDR3 is 13 amino acids. Looked up from germline, CDR1 is SGHNT and CDR2 is YYREEE (reference sequence). Trimming at V came to 4 bases and at J to 6 bases, leaving 5 bases not matched to a gene. The CDR3 bases are TGTGCCAGCAGCCCGGACAGGGTTGATGGCTACACCTTC. Amino acids: CASSPDRVDGYTF.

This chain uses TRBV5-1 with TRBJ2-5; D is perhaps TRBD2 (6 bases). From germline, CDR1 is SGHRS and CDR2 YFSETQ. V was pared by 4 bases and J by 1 base, with 14 bases between. This CDR3 spans 15 amino acids. CDR3 DNA sequence: TGCGCCAGCAGCCCGGGAGATGGGGGCCAAGAGACCCAGTACTTC. Protein sequence: CASSPGDGGQETQYF.

Written as DNA, the CDR3 is TGCGCCAGCAGCTTGGGGGGACAGGGTTATCAGCCCCAGCATTTT. This codes for CASSLGGQGYQPQHF. The genes are TRBV5-1 and TRBJ1-5, with TRBD1 identical over 9 bases. The trim removed 0 bases at V and 5 bases at J, leaving 3 bases unmatched. CDR3 size: 15 residues. Germline V CDR1 and CDR2: SGHRS, YFSETQ.

The rearrangement joins TRBV2 to TRBJ2-1; 16 positions match TRBD2. This CDR3 is 15 amino acids long. V was pared by 5 bases and J by 8 bases, with 3 bases of the junction left unmatched. CDR1 SNHLY and CDR2 FYNNEI come from the germline V gene. The CDR3: CASSRGLAGGDEQFF. In DNA form, the CDR3 reads TGTGCCAGCAGTCGGGGACTAGCGGGAGGGGATGAGCAGTTCTTC.

The V and J genes are TRBV19 and TRBJ1-5; 11 bases map to TRBD1. Germline V gene data show CDR1 as LNHDA and CDR2 as SQIVND (reference sequence). V shed 6 bases and J 9 bases; nucleotides not matched to a gene: 19. This CDR3 comprises 18 residues. This chain's CDR3 is CASSHRGTGGPRAPPQHF. The DNA for the CDR3 is TGTGCCAGTAGCCATAGAGGGACAGGGGGGCCCAGGGCTCCGCCCCAGCATTTT.

J is TRBJ2-2 and V is TRBV28; the match to TRBD2 covers 7 bases. The CDR3 totals 14 residues. Losses at the gene ends were 5 bases for V and 7 bases for J; bases not matched to a gene: 7. Germline V CDR1 and CDR2: MDHEN, SYDVKM. The CDR3 sequence is CASSTPGGVGELFF. The CDR3 DNA reads as TGTGCCAGCAGTACACCGGGGGGAGTCGGGGAGCTGTTTTTT.

This clone appeared a single time. The chain joins TRBV12-5 to TRBJ2-2; TRBD2 might be the D (5 bases). This CDR3 contains 13 residues. V lost 5 bases to trimming and J lost 4 bases, with 8 bases between them. CDR1 is LGHNT and CDR2 is FRNRAP in the germline V gene. CDR3 DNA sequence: TGTGCTAGTGGTCAGCGGCCCACCGGGGAGCTGTTTTTT. It translates to CASGQRPTGELFF.

The gene calls are TRBV29-1 and TRBJ1-2, with D tentatively TRBD1 (5 bases). V was cut by 3 bases and J by 2 bases, with 13 bases left in between. CDR3 size: 14 residues. The germline gives CDR1 SQVTM, CDR2 ANQGSEA. CDR3 bases: TGCAGCGTTGAGTCCCGGGGGGTAAACTATGGCTACACCTTC. As protein: CSVESRGVNYGYTF.

The gene calls are TRBV5-1 and TRBJ2-2; TRBD2 matches 7 bases. The CDR3 runs 13 residues. The V and J ends lost 5 bases and 6 bases, in that order; junction bases with no gene match: 4. CDR1 SGHRS and CDR2 YFSETQ come from the germline V gene. The CDR3 DNA reads as TGCGCCAGCAGGACTAGCCCCTCCGGGGAGCTGTTTTTT. This gives the protein CASRTSPSGELFF.

The CDR3 here is CASSEGQGIYGYTF. The CDR3 DNA reads as TGTGCCAGCAGCGAGGGACAGGGGATCTATGGCTACACCTTC. The rearrangement links TRBV9 to TRBJ1-2; 10 nucleotides line up with TRBD1. The CDR3 runs 14 residues. The V gene end was trimmed by 3 bases and the J gene end by 4 bases; junction bases not matched to a gene: 3. Germline CDR1 reads SGDLS; CDR2 reads YYNGEE.

The rearrangement uses TRBV12-3 or TRBV12-4 and TRBJ1-4; a weak D match, TRBD1 (5 bases). The CDR3 has 12 amino acids. Trimming pared 8 bases from V and 7 bases from J, leaving 11 bases between. This CDR3 reads CASGDRGEKLFF. As DNA, the CDR3 is TGTGCCAGCGGCGATAGGGGTGAAAAACTGTTTTTT.

The chain uses TRBV7-2 and TRBJ2-1; TRBD2 is a possible D gene (7 bases). Deletions cut 1 base from V and 2 bases from J, with 18 bases between. Germline V gives CDR1 SGHTA, CDR2 FQGNSA. The CDR3 runs to 18 residues. This chain's CDR3 is CASSLGPAGAATYNEQFF. CDR3 bases: TGTGCCAGCAGCTTAGGCCCTGCGGGGGCGGCTACCTACAATGAGCAGTTCTTC.

The chain links TRBV28 to TRBJ1-4; 11 positions agree with TRBD1. The trim removed 6 bases at V and 7 bases at J, leaving 4 bases unmatched. The CDR3 runs to 14 residues. The germline gives CDR1 MDHEN, CDR2 SYDVKM. The CDR3 DNA reads as TGTGCCAGCAGGGTGGACAGGGGGCTTGAAAAACTGTTTTTT. It codes for CASRVDRGLEKLFF.

This chain links TRBV29-1 with TRBJ2-7; no firm D call. Germline lookup yields CDR1 SQVTM and CDR2 ANQGSEA. Trimming stripped 3 bases from V and 4 bases from J, with 10 bases between. CDR3 length equals 12 residues. The CDR3 loop is CSVEVRNYEQYF. The CDR3 DNA is TGCAGCGTTGAGGTCAGAAATTACGAGCAGTACTTC.

This CDR3 reads CASSSTANYGYTF. The CDR3, as DNA: TGTGCCAGCAGCTCGACAGCTAACTATGGCTACACCTTC. J is TRBJ1-2 and V is TRBV7-8; perhaps TRBD1 as D (5 bases). The CDR3 runs 13 residues. The germline V gene has CDR1 SGHVS and CDR2 FQNEAQ. Between the trimmed V and J ends, which lost 4 bases and 0 bases, there was a span of 6 bases.

The V gene is TRBV6-5, the J gene TRBJ1-2, with 9 bases lining up with TRBD1. Germline loops: CDR1 MNHEY, CDR2 SVGAGI. This CDR3 spans 15 amino acids. Unmatched junction bases numbered 9, after V lost 6 bases and J lost 4 bases. DNA for the CDR3: TGTGCCAGCAGCCGGGACAGGGCCTCTGGCTATGGCTACACCTTC. Amino acid sequence: CASSRDRASGYGYTF.

This clone appeared once. The V call is TRBV5-6, the J call TRBJ2-2; 12 bases agree with TRBD2. The junction had 11 bases not matched to a gene; V was cut back by 3 bases and J by 5 bases. Germline V gene data show CDR1 as SGHDT and CDR2 as YYEEEE. The CDR3 sequence is 18 residues long. The CDR3 nucleotides are TGTGCCAGCAGCTACTGGACTAGCGGGAATCGGGGGACCGGGGAGCTGTTTTTT. It specifies CASSYWTSGNRGTGELFF.

This clone was observed a handful of times. This chain joins TRBV4-1 and TRBJ2-3, with TRBD2 matching 11 bases. The CDR3 covers 17 residues. Unmatched junction bases numbered 11, after V lost 3 bases and J lost 6 bases. From germline, CDR1 is MGHRA and CDR2 YSYEKL. The CDR3 region is CASSHSSSGGRGDTQYF. The DNA of the CDR3 is TGCGCCAGCAGCCACTCCTCTAGCGGGGGGCGAGGTGATACGCAGTATTTT.

This clone showed up just once. The chain joins TRBV5-1 to TRBJ1-1, with 7 nucleotides matching TRBD1. This CDR3 is 18 amino acids long. V was clipped by 2 bases and J by 0 bases; unmatched bases: 13. The germline gives CDR1 SGHRS, CDR2 YFSETQ. This CDR3 reads CASSLGPRDRWMNTEAFF. The CDR3 DNA reads as TGCGCCAGCAGCTTAGGCCCCCGGGACAGATGGATGAACACTGAAGCTTTCTTT.

The V and J genes are TRBV3-1 (or the pseudogene TRBV3-2) and TRBJ2-7; 9 bases line up with TRBD1. Germline V gives CDR1 LGHDT, CDR2 YNNKEL (reference sequence). The junction had 2 bases not matched to a gene; V was cut back by 2 bases and J by 6 bases. CDR3 length: 13 amino acids. The CDR3 coding sequence is TGTGCCAGCAGCCAAATGACAGGGGGCGAGCAGTACTTC. Its translation: CASSQMTGGEQYF.

The gene calls are TRBV4-2 and TRBJ1-5; TRBD1 aligns across 7 bases. Germline V gene data show CDR1 as LGHNA and CDR2 as YNFKEQ. The CDR3 has 16 residues. V lost 0 bases and J lost 3; bases outside the gene matches: 5. The CDR3 spells CASSQDRTGPNQPQHF. The CDR3 region has the DNA TGTGCCAGCAGCCAAGACCGGACAGGCCCCAATCAGCCCCAGCATTTT.

CDR3 nucleotide sequence: TGTGCCAGTCTCGCTAGGGACAGGGCCGGCACCGGGGAGCTGTTTTTT. Protein sequence: CASLARDRAGTGELFF. V is TRBV19 and J is TRBJ2-2; 9 nucleotides line up with TRBD1. CDR1 LNHDA and CDR2 SQIVND come from the germline V gene (reference sequence). The V segment lost 8 bases and the J segment 4 bases; nucleotides outside the gene matches: 11. The CDR3 length is 16 residues.

The chain has TRBV10-3 and TRBJ1-2; the match to TRBD1 covers 9 bases. Germline loops: CDR1 ENHRY, CDR2 SYGVKD. With 5 bases clipped from V and 2 bases from J, the junction kept 9 bases outside the gene matches. This CDR3 spans 16 amino acids. The CDR3 DNA reads TGTGCCATCAGTTCACAACAGGGGGCGAGAAACTATGGCTACACCTTC. It yields the protein CAISSQQGARNYGYTF.